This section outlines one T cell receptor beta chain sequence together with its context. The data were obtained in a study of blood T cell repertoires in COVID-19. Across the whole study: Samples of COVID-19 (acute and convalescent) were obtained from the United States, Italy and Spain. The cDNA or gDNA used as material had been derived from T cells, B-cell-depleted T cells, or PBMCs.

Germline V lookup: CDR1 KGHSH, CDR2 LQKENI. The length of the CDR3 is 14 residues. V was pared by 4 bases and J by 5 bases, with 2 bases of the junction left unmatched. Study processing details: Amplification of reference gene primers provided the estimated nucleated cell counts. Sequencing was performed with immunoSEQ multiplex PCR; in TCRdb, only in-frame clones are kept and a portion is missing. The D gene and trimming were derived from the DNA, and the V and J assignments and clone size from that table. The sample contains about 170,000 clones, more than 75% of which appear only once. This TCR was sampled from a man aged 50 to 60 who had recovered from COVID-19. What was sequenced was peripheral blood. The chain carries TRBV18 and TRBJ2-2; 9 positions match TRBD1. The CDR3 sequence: CASSRDRDTGELFF. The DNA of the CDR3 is TGTGCCAGCTCACGGGACAGGGATACCGGGGAGCTGTTTTTT.